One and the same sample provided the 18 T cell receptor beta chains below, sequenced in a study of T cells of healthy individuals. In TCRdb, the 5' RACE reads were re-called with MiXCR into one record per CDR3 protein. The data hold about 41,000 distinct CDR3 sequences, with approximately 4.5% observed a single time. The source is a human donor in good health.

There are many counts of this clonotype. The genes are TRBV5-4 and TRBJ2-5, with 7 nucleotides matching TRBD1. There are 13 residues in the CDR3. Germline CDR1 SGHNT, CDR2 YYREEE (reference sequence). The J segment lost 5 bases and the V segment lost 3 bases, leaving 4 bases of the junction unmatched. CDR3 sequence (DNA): TGTGCCAGCAGCTGGGGGACAGTGGAGACCCAGTACTTC. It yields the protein CASSWGTVETQYF.

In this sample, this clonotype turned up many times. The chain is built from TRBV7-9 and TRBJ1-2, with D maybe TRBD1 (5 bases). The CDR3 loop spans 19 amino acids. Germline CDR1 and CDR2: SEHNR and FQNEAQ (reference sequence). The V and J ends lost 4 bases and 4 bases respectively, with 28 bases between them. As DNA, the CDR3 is TGTGCCAGCAGCTCAACTGATAGTGTCGTCAGGGTTTTGAGCTATGGCTACACCTTC. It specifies CASSSTDSVVRVLSYGYTF.

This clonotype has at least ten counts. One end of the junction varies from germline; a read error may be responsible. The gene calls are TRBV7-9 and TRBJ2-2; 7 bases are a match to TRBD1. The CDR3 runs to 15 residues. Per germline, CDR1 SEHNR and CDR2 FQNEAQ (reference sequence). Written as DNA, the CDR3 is TGTGCCAGCAGCTCGGACAGGATGAACGCCGGGGAGCTGTTTTTT. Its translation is CASSSDRMNAGELFF.

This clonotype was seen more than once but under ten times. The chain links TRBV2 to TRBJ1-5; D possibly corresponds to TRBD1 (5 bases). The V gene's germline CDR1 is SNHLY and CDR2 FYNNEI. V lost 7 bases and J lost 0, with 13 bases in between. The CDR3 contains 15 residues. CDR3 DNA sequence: TGTGCCAGCACCCGGGACGGACATAGCAATCAGCCCCAGCATTTT. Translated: CASTRDGHSNQPQHF.

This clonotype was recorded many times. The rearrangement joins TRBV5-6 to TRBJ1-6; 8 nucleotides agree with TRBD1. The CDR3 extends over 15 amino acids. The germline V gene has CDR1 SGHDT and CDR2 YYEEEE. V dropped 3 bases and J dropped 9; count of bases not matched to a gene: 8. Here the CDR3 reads CASSSGQGSASPLHF. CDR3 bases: TGTGCCAGCAGCTCTGGACAGGGTTCGGCTTCACCCCTCCACTTT.

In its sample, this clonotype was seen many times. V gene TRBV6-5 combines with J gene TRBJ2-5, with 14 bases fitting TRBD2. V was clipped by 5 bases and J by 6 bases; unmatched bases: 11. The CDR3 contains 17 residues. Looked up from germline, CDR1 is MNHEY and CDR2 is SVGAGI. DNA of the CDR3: TGTGCCAGCAGTCGGACCCTGACTAGCGGGAGGGCACAGACCCAGTACTTC. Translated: CASSRTLTSGRAQTQYF.

DNA for the CDR3: TGTGCCAGCACGTCCCCCGGGACTAGCGGGAGGACCGGTTTGGATACGCAGTATTTT. Its translation: CASTSPGTSGRTGLDTQYF. The chain joins TRBV12-3 or TRBV12-4 to TRBJ2-3, with 15 bases fitting TRBD2. There are 19 residues in the CDR3. Trimming at V came to 7 bases and at J to 6 bases, leaving 17 bases not matched to a gene.

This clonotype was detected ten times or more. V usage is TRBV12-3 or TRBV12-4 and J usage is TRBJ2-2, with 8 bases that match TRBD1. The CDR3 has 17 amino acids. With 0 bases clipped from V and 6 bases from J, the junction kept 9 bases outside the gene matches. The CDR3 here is CASSLALDPTGAGELFF. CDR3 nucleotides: TGTGCCAGCAGTTTAGCGCTAGATCCGACAGGGGCCGGGGAGCTGTTTTTT.

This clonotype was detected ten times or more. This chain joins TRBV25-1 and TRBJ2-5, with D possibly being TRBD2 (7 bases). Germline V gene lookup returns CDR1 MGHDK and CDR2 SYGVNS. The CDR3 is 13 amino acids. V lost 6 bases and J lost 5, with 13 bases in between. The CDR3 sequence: CASRGGAEETQYF. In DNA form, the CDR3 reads TGTGCCAGCAGGGGGGGGGCGGAGGAGACCCAGTACTTC.

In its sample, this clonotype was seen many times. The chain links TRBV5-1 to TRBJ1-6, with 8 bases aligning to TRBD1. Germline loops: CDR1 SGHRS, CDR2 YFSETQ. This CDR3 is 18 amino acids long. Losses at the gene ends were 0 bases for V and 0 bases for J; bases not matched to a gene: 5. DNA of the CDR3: TGCGCCAGCAGCTTGGTTCAGGGGGCGAGCTCCTATAATTCACCCCTCCACTTT. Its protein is CASSLVQGASSYNSPLHF.

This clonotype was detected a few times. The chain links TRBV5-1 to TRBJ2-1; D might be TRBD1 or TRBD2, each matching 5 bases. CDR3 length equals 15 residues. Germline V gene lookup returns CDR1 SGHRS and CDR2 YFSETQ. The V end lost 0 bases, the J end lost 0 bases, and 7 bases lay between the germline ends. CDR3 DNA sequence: TGCGCCAGCAGCTTGGAGGGGAGCTCCTACAATGAGCAGTTCTTC. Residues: CASSLEGSSYNEQFF.

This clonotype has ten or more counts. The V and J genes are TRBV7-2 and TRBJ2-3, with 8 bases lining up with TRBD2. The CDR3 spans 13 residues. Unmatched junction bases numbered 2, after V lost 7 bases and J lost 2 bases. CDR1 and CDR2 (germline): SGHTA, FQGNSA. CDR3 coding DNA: TGTGCCAGCACCGGACTAGCCACAGATACGCAGTATTTT. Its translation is CASTGLATDTQYF.

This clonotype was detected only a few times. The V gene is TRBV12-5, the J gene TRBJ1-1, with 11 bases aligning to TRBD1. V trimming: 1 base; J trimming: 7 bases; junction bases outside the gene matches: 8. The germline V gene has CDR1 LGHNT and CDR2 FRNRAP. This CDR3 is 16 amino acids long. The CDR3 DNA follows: TGTGCTAGTGGTTTGGGGAGGACAGGGGGCCTTGGTGAAGCTTTCTTT. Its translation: CASGLGRTGGLGEAFF.

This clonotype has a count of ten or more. The CDR3 is CSASSGANEKLFF. CDR3 nucleotides: TGCAGTGCTAGCTCCGGGGCGAATGAAAAACTGTTTTTT. The chain couples TRBV20-1 to TRBJ1-4, with a weak D call TRBD1 (5 bases). The V end lost 3 bases, the J end lost 5 bases, and 10 bases lay between the germline ends. Germline loops: CDR1 DFQATT, CDR2 SNEGSKA (reference sequence). CDR3 size: 13 residues.

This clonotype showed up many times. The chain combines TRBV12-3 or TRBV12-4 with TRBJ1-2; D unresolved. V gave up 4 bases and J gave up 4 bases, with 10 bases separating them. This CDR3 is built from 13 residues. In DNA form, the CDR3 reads TGTGCCAGCAGTTCCCCGGGCCCCTATGGCTACACCTTC. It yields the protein CASSSPGPYGYTF.

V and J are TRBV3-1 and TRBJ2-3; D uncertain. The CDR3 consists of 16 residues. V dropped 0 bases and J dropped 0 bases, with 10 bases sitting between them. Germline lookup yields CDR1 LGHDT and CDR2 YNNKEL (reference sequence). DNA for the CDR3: TGTGCCAGCAGCCAAGATCCGGCTAGTAGCACAGATACGCAGTATTTT. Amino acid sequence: CASSQDPASSTDTQYF.

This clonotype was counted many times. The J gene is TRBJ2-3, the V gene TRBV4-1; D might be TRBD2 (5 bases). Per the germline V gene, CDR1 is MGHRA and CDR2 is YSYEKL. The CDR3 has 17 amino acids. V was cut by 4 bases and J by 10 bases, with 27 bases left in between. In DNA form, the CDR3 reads TGCGCCAGCAGCCCCGCGGGCAGCAACCCTTTGGCTGGTGCGCAGTATTTT. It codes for CASSPAGSNPLAGAQYF.

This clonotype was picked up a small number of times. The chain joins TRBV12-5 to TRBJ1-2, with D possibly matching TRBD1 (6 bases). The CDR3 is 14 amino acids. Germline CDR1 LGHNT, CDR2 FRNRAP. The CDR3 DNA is TGTGCCAGCAGTTTACCGGGGGCGCTGGATGGCTACACCTTC. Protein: CASSLPGALDGYTF.